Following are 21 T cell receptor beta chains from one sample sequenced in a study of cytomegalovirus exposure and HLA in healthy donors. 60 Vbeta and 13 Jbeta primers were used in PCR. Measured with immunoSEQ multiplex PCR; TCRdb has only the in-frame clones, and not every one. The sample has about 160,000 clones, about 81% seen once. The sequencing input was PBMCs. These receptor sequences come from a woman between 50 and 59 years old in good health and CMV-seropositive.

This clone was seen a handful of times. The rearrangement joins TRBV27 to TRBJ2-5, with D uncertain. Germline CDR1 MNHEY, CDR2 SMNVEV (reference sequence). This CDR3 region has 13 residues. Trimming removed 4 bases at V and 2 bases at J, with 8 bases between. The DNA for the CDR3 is TGTGCCAGCAGTTCCTATGATCAAGAGACCCAGTACTTC. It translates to CASSSYDQETQYF.

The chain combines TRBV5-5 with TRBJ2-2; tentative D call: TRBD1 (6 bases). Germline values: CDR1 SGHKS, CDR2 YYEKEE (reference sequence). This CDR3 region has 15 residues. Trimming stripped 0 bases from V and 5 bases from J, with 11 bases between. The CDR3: CASSLDRVTTGELFF. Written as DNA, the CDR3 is TGTGCCAGCAGCTTGGACAGGGTTACTACCGGGGAGCTGTTTTTT.

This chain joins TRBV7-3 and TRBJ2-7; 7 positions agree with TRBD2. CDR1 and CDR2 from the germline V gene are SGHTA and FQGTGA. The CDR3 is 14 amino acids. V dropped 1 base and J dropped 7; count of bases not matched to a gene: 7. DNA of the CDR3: TGTGCCAGCAGCTTAAGGGGGGGTCTCGGAGAGCAGTACTTC. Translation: CASSLRGGLGEQYF. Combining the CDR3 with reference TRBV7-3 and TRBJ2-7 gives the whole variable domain GAGVSQTPSNKVTEKGKYVELRCDPISGHTALYWYRQSLGQGPEFLIYFQGTGAADDSGLPNDRFFAVRPEGSVSTLKIQRTERGDSAVYLCASSLRGGLGEQYFGPGTRLTVT.

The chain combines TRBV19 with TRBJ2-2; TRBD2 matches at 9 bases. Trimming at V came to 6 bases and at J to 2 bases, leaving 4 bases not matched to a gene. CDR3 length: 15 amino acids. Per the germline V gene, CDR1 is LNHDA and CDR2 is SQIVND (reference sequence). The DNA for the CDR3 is TGTGCCAGTAGCCTGACTAGCGGAAACACCGGGGAGCTGTTTTTT. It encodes CASSLTSGNTGELFF. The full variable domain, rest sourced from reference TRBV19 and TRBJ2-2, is DGGITQSPKYLFRKEGQNVTLSCEQNLNHDAMYWYRQDPGQGLRLIYYSQIVNDFQKGDIAEGYSVSREKKESFPLTVTSAQKNPTAFYLCASSLTSGNTGELFFGEGSRLTVL.

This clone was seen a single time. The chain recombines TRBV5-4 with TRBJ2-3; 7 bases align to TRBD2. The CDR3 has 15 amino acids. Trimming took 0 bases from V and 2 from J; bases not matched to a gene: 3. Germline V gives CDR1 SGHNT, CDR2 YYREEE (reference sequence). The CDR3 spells CASSLGGGYTDTQYF. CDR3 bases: TGTGCCAGCAGCTTGGGGGGGGGATACACAGATACGCAGTATTTT. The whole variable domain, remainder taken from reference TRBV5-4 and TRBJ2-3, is ETGVTQSPTHLIKTRGQQVTLRCSSQSGHNTVSWYQQALGQGPQFIFQYYREEENGRGNFPPRFSGLQFPNYSSELNVNALELDDSALYLCASSLGGGYTDTQYFGPGTRLTVL.

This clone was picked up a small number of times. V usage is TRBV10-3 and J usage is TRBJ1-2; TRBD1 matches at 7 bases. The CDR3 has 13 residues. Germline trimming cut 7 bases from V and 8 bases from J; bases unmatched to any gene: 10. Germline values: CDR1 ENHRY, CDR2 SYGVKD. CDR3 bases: TGTGCCATCAACCGACAGGGAAGCGAAGGCTACACCTTC. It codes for CAINRQGSEGYTF.

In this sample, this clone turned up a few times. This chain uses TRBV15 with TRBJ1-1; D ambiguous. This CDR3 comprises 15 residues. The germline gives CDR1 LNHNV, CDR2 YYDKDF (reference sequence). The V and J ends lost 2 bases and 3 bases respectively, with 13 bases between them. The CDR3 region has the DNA TGTGCCACCAGCAGACTTCGCGGGGAGTACACTGAAGCTTTCTTT. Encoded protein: CATSRLRGEYTEAFF. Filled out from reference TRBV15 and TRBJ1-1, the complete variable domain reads DAMVIQNPRYQVTQFGKPVTLSCSQTLNHNVMYWYQQKSSQAPKLLFHYYDKDFNNEADTPDNFQSRRPNTSFCFLDIRSPGLGDTAMYLCATSRLRGEYTEAFFGQGTRLTVV.

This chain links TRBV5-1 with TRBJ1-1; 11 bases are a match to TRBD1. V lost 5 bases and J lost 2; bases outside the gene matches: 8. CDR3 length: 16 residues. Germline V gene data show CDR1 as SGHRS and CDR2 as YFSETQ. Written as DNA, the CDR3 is TGCGCCAGCAGTTCCTCCGGGACAGGGGGAAACACTGAAGCTTTCTTT. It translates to CASSSSGTGGNTEAFF.

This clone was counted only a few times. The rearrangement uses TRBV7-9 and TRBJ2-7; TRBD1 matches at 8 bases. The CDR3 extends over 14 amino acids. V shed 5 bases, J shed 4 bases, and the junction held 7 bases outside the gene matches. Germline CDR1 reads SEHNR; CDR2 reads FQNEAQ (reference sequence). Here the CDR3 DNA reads TGTGCCAGCAGCCCCGGACAGGGTATGTACGAGCAGTACTTC. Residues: CASSPGQGMYEQYF.

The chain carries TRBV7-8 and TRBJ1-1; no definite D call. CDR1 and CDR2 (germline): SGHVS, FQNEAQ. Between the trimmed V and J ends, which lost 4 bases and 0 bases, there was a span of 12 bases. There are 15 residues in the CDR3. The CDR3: CASSSTEFMNTEAFF. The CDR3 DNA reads TGTGCCAGCAGCTCCACGGAGTTTATGAACACTGAAGCTTTCTTT. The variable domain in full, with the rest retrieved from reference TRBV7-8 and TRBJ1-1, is GAGVSQSPRYKVAKRGQDVALRCDPISGHVSLFWYQQALGQGPEFLTYFQNEAQLDKSGLPSDRFFAERPEGSVSTLKIQRTQQEDSAVYLCASSSTEFMNTEAFFGQGTRLTVV.

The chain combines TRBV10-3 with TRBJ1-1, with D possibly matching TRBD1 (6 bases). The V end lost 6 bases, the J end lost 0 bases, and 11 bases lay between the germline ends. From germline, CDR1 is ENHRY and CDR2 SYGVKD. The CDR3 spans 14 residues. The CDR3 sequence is CAIRPGHLNTEAFF. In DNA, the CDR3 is TGTGCCATCAGACCGGGACATCTGAACACTGAAGCTTTCTTT.

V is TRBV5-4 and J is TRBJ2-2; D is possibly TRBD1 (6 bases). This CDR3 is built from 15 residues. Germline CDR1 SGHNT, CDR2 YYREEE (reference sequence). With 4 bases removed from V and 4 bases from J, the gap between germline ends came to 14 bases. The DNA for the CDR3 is TGTGCCAGCAGCACCGGGACACGGGGCACCGGGGAGCTGTTTTTT. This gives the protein CASSTGTRGTGELFF.

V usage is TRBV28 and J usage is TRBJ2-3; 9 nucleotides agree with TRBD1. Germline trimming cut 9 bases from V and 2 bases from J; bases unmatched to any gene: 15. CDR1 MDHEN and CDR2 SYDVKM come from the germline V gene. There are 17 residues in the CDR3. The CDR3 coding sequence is TGTGCCAGTTTTCCGGGACAGGGTACTGTTAACACAGATACGCAGTATTTT. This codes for CASFPGQGTVNTDTQYF.

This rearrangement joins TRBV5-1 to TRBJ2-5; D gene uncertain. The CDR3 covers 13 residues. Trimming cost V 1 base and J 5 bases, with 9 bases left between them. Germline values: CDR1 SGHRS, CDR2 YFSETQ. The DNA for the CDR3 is TGCGCCAGCAGCTTGTCCGGGTTCGAGACCCAGTACTTC. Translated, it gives CASSLSGFETQYF.

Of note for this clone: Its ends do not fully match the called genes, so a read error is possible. The CDR3 nucleotides read TGTGCCAGTAGTATAGGACGAGGCGGGACAGCTAACGAAAAACTGTTTTTT. It translates to CASSIGRGGTANEKLFF. This chain uses TRBV19 with TRBJ1-4; the match to TRBD1 covers 7 bases. Germline values: CDR1 LNHDA, CDR2 SQIVND (reference sequence). The CDR3 is 17 residues long.

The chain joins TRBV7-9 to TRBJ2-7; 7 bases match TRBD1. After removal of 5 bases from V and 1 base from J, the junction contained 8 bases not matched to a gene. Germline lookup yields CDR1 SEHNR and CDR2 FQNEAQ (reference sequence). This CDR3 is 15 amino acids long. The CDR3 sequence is CASSATGTVSYEQYF. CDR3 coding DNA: TGTGCCAGCAGCGCAACCGGGACAGTTTCCTACGAGCAGTACTTC.

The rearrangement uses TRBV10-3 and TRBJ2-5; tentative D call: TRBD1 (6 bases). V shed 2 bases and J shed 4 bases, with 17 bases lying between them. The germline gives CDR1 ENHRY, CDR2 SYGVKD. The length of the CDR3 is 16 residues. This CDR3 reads CAISEGAAIGGETQYF. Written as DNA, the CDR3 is TGTGCCATCAGTGAGGGGGCAGCCATAGGGGGAGAGACCCAGTACTTC.

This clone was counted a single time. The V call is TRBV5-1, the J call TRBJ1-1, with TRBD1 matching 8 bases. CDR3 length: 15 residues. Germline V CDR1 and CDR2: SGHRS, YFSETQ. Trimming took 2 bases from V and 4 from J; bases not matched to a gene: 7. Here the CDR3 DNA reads TGCGCCAGCAGCTTTGGCAGGGGGCTCTCCACTGAAGCTTTCTTT. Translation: CASSFGRGLSTEAFF.

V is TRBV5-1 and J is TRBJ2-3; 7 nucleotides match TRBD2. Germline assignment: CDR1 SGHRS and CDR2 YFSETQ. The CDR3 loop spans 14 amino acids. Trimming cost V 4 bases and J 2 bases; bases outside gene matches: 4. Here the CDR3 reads CASSPRGDTDTQYF. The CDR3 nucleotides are TGCGCCAGCAGCCCCCGGGGGGACACAGATACGCAGTATTTT.

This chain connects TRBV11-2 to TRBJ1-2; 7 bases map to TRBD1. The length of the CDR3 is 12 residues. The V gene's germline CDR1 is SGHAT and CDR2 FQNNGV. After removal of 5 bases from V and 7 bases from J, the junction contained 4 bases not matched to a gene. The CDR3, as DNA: TGTGCCAGCAGCCGAGACAGGGTTGGCTACACCTTC. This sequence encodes CASSRDRVGYTF.

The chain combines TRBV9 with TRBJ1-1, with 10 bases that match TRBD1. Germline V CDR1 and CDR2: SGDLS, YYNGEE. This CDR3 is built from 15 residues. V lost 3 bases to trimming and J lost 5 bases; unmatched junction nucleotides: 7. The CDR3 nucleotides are TGTGCCAGCAGCGCGAGGGACAGGGGAGGGACTGAAGCTTTCTTT. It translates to CASSARDRGGTEAFF. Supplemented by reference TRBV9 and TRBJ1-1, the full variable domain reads DSGVTQTPKHLITATGQRVTLRCSPRSGDLSVYWYQQSLDQGLQFLIQYYNGEERAKGNILERFSAQQFPDLHSELNLSSLELGDSALYFCASSARDRGGTEAFFGQGTRLTVV.